These T cell receptor beta chains were read from a single sample in a study of human T cells and chemical hapten exposure. TCRdb re-called the RACE reads through MiXCR, storing one row per CDR3 protein. The data contain about 360,000 distinct CDR3 sequences, more than 4.5% of them seen just once; the ten biggest clones take up under 3%. The sample here was whole blood, taken in connection with sensitization to the hapten diphenylcyclopropenone (DPC). These receptors were obtained from a woman in her forties or fifties with alopecia areata. Some clones in this sample may be carry-over from other donors' samples. The CDR3 runs from the conserved cysteine through the conserved F or W. Each record gives: V gene, J gene, CDR3 protein.

TRBV20-1	TRBJ2-3	CSANAAGRTDTQYF
TRBV4-3	TRBJ2-7	CASSQDLGDISYEQYF
TRBV28	TRBJ2-5	CASSSGTLETQYF
TRBV30	TRBJ1-2	CAWSSSGTAINYGYTF
TRBV6-5	TRBJ2-3	CASSYSGADTQYF
TRBV5-1	TRBJ2-7	CASSFSGGRYEQYF
TRBV12-3/TRBV12-4	TRBJ2-6	CASSPRGGLRGANVLTF
TRBV24-1	TRBJ1-1	CATSDYTYTEAFF
TRBV12-3/TRBV12-4	TRBJ1-1	CASKLDRRGEAFF
TRBV7-2	TRBJ2-1	CASSLSPYNEQFF
TRBV27	TRBJ2-1	CASRLGQGTYNEQFF
TRBV7-6	TRBJ1-6	CASSLAPSGQGYNSPLHF
TRBV30	TRBJ1-5	CAWGTEGNQPQHF
TRBV5-1	TRBJ2-6	CASSLFGSSGANVLTF
TRBV3-1	TRBJ2-3	CASSQVRLAGVLTDTQYF
TRBV20-1	TRBJ1-1	CSARGASGKAFF
TRBV12-3/TRBV12-4	TRBJ1-2	CASSFPGSYGYTF
TRBV28	TRBJ2-1	CASSSGQGVYNEQFF
TRBV28	TRBJ2-1	CASSSRREGLRLENEQFF
TRBV12-3/TRBV12-4	TRBJ2-2	CASSSRGLRDGGLFF
TRBV27	TRBJ2-6	CASSLGSSAVSGANVLTF
TRBV6-5	TRBJ1-1	CASRPDRSLQTEAFF
TRBV6-5	TRBJ2-3	CASSYSTDTSTDTQYF
TRBV5-1	TRBJ2-5	CASSTAILAGDFQETQYF
TRBV7-9	TRBJ1-5	CASSGDREESQPQHF
TRBV7-2	TRBJ1-3	CASSLLSTSGNTIYF
TRBV3-1	TRBJ1-5	CASSNNRGRQPQHF
TRBV29-1	TRBJ1-2	CSVVFMQGAYGYTF
TRBV9	TRBJ1-1	CASSPPDRYTEAFF
TRBV5-1	TRBJ2-7	CASSPEGQGLVSYEQYF
TRBV10-3	TRBJ1-2	CAIMAVDYGYTF
TRBV14	TRBJ2-5	CASSQEISRETQYF
TRBV24-1	TRBJ2-3	CATSDVTTSPDTQYF
TRBV7-2	TRBJ1-6	CASSTGPEGPLHF
TRBV28	TRBJ2-7	CASNPLAGELGEQYF
TRBV11-2	TRBJ1-6	CASSPGQGAYSPLHF
TRBV14	TRBJ1-1	CASSKYRHMNTEAFF
TRBV15	TRBJ2-3	CATSRGGVGLRDTQYF
TRBV5-1	TRBJ2-1	CASSWSGAGLRDEQFF
TRBV7-9	TRBJ1-2	CASRGQGAWNYGYTF
TRBV4-2	TRBJ2-7	CASSPGPRREQYF
TRBV28	TRBJ1-2	CASSLPPTLDGYTF
TRBV9	TRBJ2-3	CASSGEREDTQYF
TRBV28	TRBJ1-1	CASSLIGTVNTEAFF
TRBV28	TRBJ2-7	CASRRGLAYEQYF
TRBV2	TRBJ1-2	CASAGSTNYGYTF
TRBV12-3/TRBV12-4	TRBJ2-3	CATLGGTDTQYF
TRBV7-2	TRBJ2-3	CASSLSILAGFTDTQYF
TRBV12-3/TRBV12-4	TRBJ1-1	CASSLVPSGGTEAFF
TRBV20-1	TRBJ2-7	CFKGESYEQYF
TRBV7-6	TRBJ2-1	CASSLFDRGNEQFF
TRBV20-1	TRBJ2-2	CSANPVGREGTGELFF
TRBV4-3	TRBJ2-2	CASSQEGGRAGGELFF
TRBV7-2	TRBJ2-1	CASSSRYNEQFF
TRBV11-2	TRBJ2-7	CASSSVAGPYEQYF
TRBV29-1	TRBJ2-7	CSVAQGDYEQYF
TRBV28	TRBJ2-2	CASSLLGELFF
TRBV28	TRBJ1-1	CASSFLDRNTEAFF
TRBV5-1	TRBJ2-1	CASSLTTSGASYNEQFF